A selection of T cell receptor beta chains follows, all from one sample in a study of cytotoxic CD8 clonotypes in ibrutinib-treated CLL. Sequencing was performed with immunoSEQ multiplex PCR; in TCRdb, only in-frame clones are kept and a portion is missing. The table has roughly 160,000 clones, roughly four fifths seen once. The sequenced sample was PBMCs, obtained after 24 months of ibrutinib treatment. The origin of the receptors is a human donor with chronic lymphocytic leukemia. CDR3s include the opening cysteine and the closing phenylalanine or tryptophan. The D gene is left open where the match is weak. The listing skips clone size in some rows; elsewhere it reads once, few, many or a size class.

TGTGCCAGCCGCCAGGAGCGACAGGGCGGCGAAGTGATGAACACTGAAGCTTTCTTT	CASRQERQGGEVMNTEAFF	NA	TRBD1	TRBV7-6	TRBJ1-1
TGTGCCAGCAGCTTCGGACAGGGGCCATACGAGCAGTACTTC	CASSFGQGPYEQYF	NA	TRBD1	TRBV5-4	TRBJ2-7
TGTGCCAGTACCCCGGTTGGGGGTGAAAAACTGTTTTTT	CASTPVGGEKLFF	NA	NA	TRBV19	TRBJ1-4
TGCGCCAGCAGCTTGGTGCCCGGGGACAATGAGCAGTTCTTC	CASSLVPGDNEQFF	NA	NA	TRBV5-1	TRBJ2-1
TGTGCCAGCTCACCACAGTACGGGAACACTGAAGCTTTCTTT	CASSPQYGNTEAFF	NA	NA	TRBV18	TRBJ1-1
TGTGCCAGCAGGAGACAGGGTAGTACCGGGGAGCTGTTTTTT	CASRRQGSTGELFF	NA	TRBD1	TRBV28	TRBJ2-2
TGCGCCAGCAGCGCGGATGGGATGAACACCGGGGAGCTGTTTTTT	CASSADGMNTGELFF	NA	NA	TRBV5-1	TRBJ2-2
TGTGCCAGCAGCAGTCAGGGGGCGCGCCTAGCTAGCGCCGGGGAGCTGTTTTTT	CASSSQGARLASAGELFF	NA	TRBD1	TRBV7-3	TRBJ2-2
TGCGCCAGCAGCTTGGCCGGGGATCAAGAGACCCAGTACTTC	CASSLAGDQETQYF	NA	NA	TRBV5-1	TRBJ2-5
TGTGCCAGCAGTCGAAACAAAGACAGAATTAACTATGGCTACACCTTC	CASSRNKDRINYGYTF	NA	NA	TRBV27	TRBJ1-2
TGTGCCAGCAATAAGGACAGACCAAACTATGGCTACACCTTC	CASNKDRPNYGYTF	once	NA	TRBV28	TRBJ1-2